The 20 T cell receptor beta chains given below trace back to one sample, sequenced in a study of T-cell reconstitution after alpha-beta-depleted transplantation in children. As it was prepared, the TCRbeta library received unique molecular identifiers. TCRdb called the PCR reads again in MiXCR, with one record for every CDR3 protein. The repertoire holds 500,000 to 750,000 distinct CDR3 sequences, with roughly 13% as singletons. The material was PBMCs, mostly from graft donor cells, obtained 360 days after TCRalphabeta/CD19-depleted stem cell transplant. Every receptor here comes from a male patient younger than 18 who had a stem cell transplant for acute myeloid leukemia, so the T cells may come from the graft donor.

The genes are TRBV7-2 and TRBJ2-7; D remains ambiguous. Trimming took off 2 bases at V and 8 bases at J, with 10 bases between the two ends. The V gene's germline CDR1 is SGHTA and CDR2 FQGNSA. This CDR3 is built from 12 residues. CDR3 region: CASSLPLTKQYF. In DNA form, the CDR3 reads TGTGCCAGCAGCTTACCACTTACAAAGCAGTACTTC.

This chain joins TRBV4-3 and TRBJ2-1; the D is unclear. Trimming left V 1 base short and J 3 bases short, with 13 bases between. CDR1 LGHNA and CDR2 YSLEER come from the germline V gene. This CDR3 is 16 amino acids long. In DNA form, the CDR3 reads TGCGCCAGCAGCCAAGCTTCGGCAATCGGCTACAATGAGCAGTTCTTC. This translates into CASSQASAIGYNEQFF.

This clonotype showed up many times. The chain joins TRBV12-3 or TRBV12-4 to TRBJ2-1; possible D gene TRBD2, 5 bases. The CDR3 spans 15 residues. V shed 3 bases and J shed 4 bases, with 13 bases lying between them. The CDR3 region is CASSLAGGRYNEQFF. The DNA of the CDR3 is TGTGCCAGCAGTTTGGCCGGAGGTCGGTACAATGAGCAGTTCTTC.

This clonotype occurred many times. This chain links TRBV20-1 with TRBJ2-1, with 7 bases lining up with TRBD2. The CDR3 loop spans 15 amino acids. Germline CDR1 is DFQATT and CDR2 is SNEGSKA (reference sequence). V shed 3 bases, J shed 0 bases, and the junction held 5 bases outside the gene matches. The CDR3 loop is CSASGAGDSYNEQFF. The CDR3 region has the DNA TGCAGTGCTAGCGGGGCGGGAGACTCCTACAATGAGCAGTTCTTC.

The CDR3 bases are TGTGCCAGCTTATACGAGGACACTGAAGCTTTCTTT. Translating gives CASLYEDTEAFF. The J gene is TRBJ1-1, the V gene TRBV2; no clear D. Trimming removed 8 bases from V and 3 bases from J, with 10 bases in between. The germline V gene has CDR1 SNHLY and CDR2 FYNNEI. The CDR3 contains 12 residues.

The gene calls are TRBV25-1 and TRBJ2-5, with TRBD1 matching over 8 bases. The CDR3 is made up of 12 amino acids. Germline trimming cut 8 bases from V and 4 bases from J; bases unmatched to any gene: 3. Germline V gives CDR1 MGHDK, CDR2 SYGVNS. CDR3 coding DNA: TGTGCCAGCGGACAGGGAGGAGAGACCCAGTACTTC. This codes for CASGQGGETQYF.

The chain joins TRBV9 to TRBJ2-5, with D maybe TRBD1 (5 bases). The germline CDR1 and CDR2 sequences are SGDLS and YYNGEE. The CDR3 totals 15 residues. V was clipped by 2 bases and J by 1 base, with 12 bases between them. CDR3 loop: CASSVVDSSQETQYF. In DNA, the CDR3 is TGTGCCAGCAGCGTTGTCGACAGCTCCCAAGAGACCCAGTACTTC.

This clonotype turned up a few times. V gene TRBV7-9 combines with J gene TRBJ2-7; 9 bases map to TRBD1. Trimming cost V 9 bases and J 4 bases; bases outside gene matches: 13. CDR3 length: 15 amino acids. Per the germline V gene, CDR1 is SEHNR and CDR2 is FQNEAQ (reference sequence). Here the CDR3 DNA reads TGTGCCAGTTCACCGGGACAGGGATCGACGTACGAGCAGTACTTC. Protein: CASSPGQGSTYEQYF.

V gene TRBV20-1 combines with J gene TRBJ2-7; 9 nucleotides align to TRBD2. This CDR3 is built from 14 residues. The trim removed 1 base at V and 7 bases at J, leaving 8 bases unmatched. CDR1 is DFQATT and CDR2 is SNEGSKA in the germline V gene (reference sequence). The CDR3 DNA sequence: TGCAGTGCTAGAGTGTCTAGCGGGATAAGGGAGCAGTACTTC. Protein: CSARVSSGIREQYF.

As to this clonotype: A much larger clone is a single base away; this may be a read error. The V and J genes are TRBV10-3 and TRBJ2-5, with D maybe TRBD2 (5 bases). The CDR3 is 12 amino acids. The germline CDR1 and CDR2 sequences are ENHRY and SYGVKD. The CDR3, as DNA: TGTGCCGTCAGTGAGTTGGCGGGGACCCAGTACTTC. This codes for CAVSELAGTQYF.

The rearrangement links TRBV28 to TRBJ2-7; D is undetermined. V lost 3 bases and J lost 3, with 18 bases in between. The germline V gene has CDR1 MDHEN and CDR2 SYDVKM. This CDR3 contains 16 residues. The CDR3 nucleotides read TGTGCCAGCAGTTTCCCAAGGAGTCTCCCCCTCTACGAGCAGTACTTC. Amino acids: CASSFPRSLPLYEQYF.

This clonotype was seen more than once but under ten times. The CDR3 here is CASSHRGLGNYGYTF. The CDR3 coding sequence is TGTGCCAGCAGTCACAGGGGGCTCGGAAACTATGGCTACACCTTC. The chain has TRBV6-5 and TRBJ1-2, with 9 bases that match TRBD1. CDR3 length: 15 amino acids. The junction had 6 bases not matched to a gene; V was cut back by 5 bases and J by 2 bases. Germline V CDR1 and CDR2: MNHEY, SVGAGI.

This clonotype was detected only a few times. The V and J genes are TRBV18 and TRBJ1-5; D gene ambiguous. With 6 bases removed from V and 5 bases from J, the gap between germline ends came to 11 bases. The CDR3 is 13 amino acids. Germline assignment: CDR1 KGHSH and CDR2 LQKENI. CDR3 DNA sequence: TGTGCCAGCTCCGATCGGTTGGATCAGCCCCAGCATTTT. Translation: CASSDRLDQPQHF. Supplemented by reference TRBV18 and TRBJ1-5, the full variable domain reads NAGVMQNPRHLVRRRGQEARLRCSPMKGHSHVYWYRQLPEEGLKFMVYLQKENIIDESGMPKERFSAEFPKEGPSILRIQQVVRGDSAAYFCASSDRLDQPQHFGDGTRLSIL.

There are a few counts of this clonotype. The chain couples TRBV11-3 to TRBJ2-5; 9 bases match TRBD1. The CDR3 loop spans 15 amino acids. Trimming cost V 4 bases and J 5 bases; bases outside gene matches: 8. The germline V gene has CDR1 SGHNT and CDR2 YENEEA. The CDR3 DNA follows: TGTGCCAGCAGCTCCCGGACAGGGGTAGGGGAGACCCAGTACTTC. The encoded protein is CASSSRTGVGETQYF.

V gene TRBV27 combines with J gene TRBJ1-1; D not certain. CDR3 size: 16 residues. The V end lost 5 bases, the J end lost 6 bases, and 22 bases lay between the germline ends. Looked up from germline, CDR1 is MNHEY and CDR2 is SMNVEV (reference sequence). CDR3 sequence reads: CASSAYGPQLRAEAFF. In DNA form, the CDR3 reads TGTGCCAGCAGTGCATACGGGCCCCAGCTTCGCGCTGAAGCTTTCTTT.

This clonotype was counted ten times or more. The chain joins TRBV28 to TRBJ2-3, with TRBD1 matching 10 bases. This CDR3 is 15 amino acids long. Per germline, CDR1 MDHEN and CDR2 SYDVKM. V shed 5 bases and J 2 bases; nucleotides not matched to a gene: 4. In nucleotides, the CDR3 is TGTGCCAGCAGTCTGGGACAGGGGCACACAGATACGCAGTATTTT. This sequence encodes CASSLGQGHTDTQYF.

The DNA for the CDR3 is TGCGCCAGCAGCCGTGCAGGGGGCCGTAATTCACCCCTCCACTTT. It translates to CASSRAGGRNSPLHF. V is TRBV5-1 and J is TRBJ1-6, with 8 bases matching TRBD1. V trimming: 4 bases; J trimming: 6 bases; junction bases outside the gene matches: 6. The CDR3 is 15 amino acids. The germline gives CDR1 SGHRS, CDR2 YFSETQ.

The CDR3 sequence: CASSFGGYTQGHPSGNTIYF. In nucleotides, the CDR3 is TGTGCCAGCAGTTTTGGAGGTTATACTCAGGGCCATCCCTCTGGAAACACCATATATTTT. This chain connects TRBV12-3 or TRBV12-4 to TRBJ1-3; possible D gene TRBD1, 5 bases. With 3 bases removed from V and 0 bases from J, the gap between germline ends came to 24 bases. The CDR3 length is 20 residues.

The chain combines TRBV20-1 with TRBJ2-1, with D maybe TRBD2 (5 bases). The CDR3 consists of 14 residues. Germline CDR1 reads DFQATT; CDR2 reads SNEGSKA (reference sequence). Trimming shortened V by 5 bases and J by 8 bases, and 19 bases separated the two germline ends. The DNA for the CDR3 is TGCAGTGCTGCACGGCTAGCTTGGGTCGATGAGCAGTTCTTC. This translates into CSAARLAWVDEQFF.

This chain uses TRBV7-8 with TRBJ2-1; TRBD2 aligns across 8 bases. Germline loops: CDR1 SGHVS, CDR2 FQNEAQ. The CDR3 is 13 amino acids. V shed 5 bases and J 6 bases; nucleotides not matched to a gene: 3. The CDR3 region is CASSRLALNEQFF. The CDR3 DNA reads TGTGCCAGCAGCCGACTAGCGCTCAATGAGCAGTTCTTC.